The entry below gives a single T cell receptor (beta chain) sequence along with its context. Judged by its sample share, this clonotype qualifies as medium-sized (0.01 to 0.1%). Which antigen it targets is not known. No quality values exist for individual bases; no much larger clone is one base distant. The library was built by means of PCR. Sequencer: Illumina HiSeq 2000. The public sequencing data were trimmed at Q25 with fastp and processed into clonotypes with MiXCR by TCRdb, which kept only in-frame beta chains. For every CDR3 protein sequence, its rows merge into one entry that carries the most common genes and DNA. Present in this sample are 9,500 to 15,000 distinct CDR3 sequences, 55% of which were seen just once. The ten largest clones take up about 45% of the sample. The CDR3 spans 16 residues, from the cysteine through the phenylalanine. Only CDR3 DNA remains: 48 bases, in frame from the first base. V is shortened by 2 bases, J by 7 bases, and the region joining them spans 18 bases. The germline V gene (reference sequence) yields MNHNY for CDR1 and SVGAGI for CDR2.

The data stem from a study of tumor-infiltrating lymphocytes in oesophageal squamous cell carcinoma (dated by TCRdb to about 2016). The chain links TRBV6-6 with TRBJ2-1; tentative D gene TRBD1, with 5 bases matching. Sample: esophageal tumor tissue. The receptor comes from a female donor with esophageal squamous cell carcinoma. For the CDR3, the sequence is CASSYVGPAYRNEQFF. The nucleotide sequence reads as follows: TGTGCCAGCAGTTACGTGGGCCCGGCCTACAGGAATGAGCAGTTCTTC.